This T cell receptor (beta chain) derives from a study of CD8 T cells in ankylosing spondylitis. Each CDR3 protein is one row after TCRdb ran MiXCR on the 5' RACE reads. The sample has 700,000 to 850,000 distinct CDR3 sequences; 10% to 15% are singletons. Trimming stripped 5 bases from V and 7 bases from J, with 19 bases between. The CDR3 is 15 amino acids. Per the germline V gene, CDR1 is SGHTA and CDR2 is FQGTGA. Study-level results: Reported data indicate significant enrichment of disease-linked clones within matched ankylosing spondylitis synovial fluid. Seemingly distinctive of ankylosing spondylitis blood was a TCR beta motif formed by eight highly homologous variants.

The sample holds a few counts of this clonotype. The antigen is not known. Sequenced sample: blood, either unsorted or a sorted T cell fraction (not recorded which). The TCR originated in a male donor with ankylosing spondylitis. The rearrangement uses TRBV7-3 and TRBJ2-3; no definite D call. This chain's CDR3 is CASSPPGGPQNTQYF. CDR3 DNA: TGTGCCAGCAGCCCCCCAGGTGGACCACAAAATACGCAGTATTTT.